These T cell receptor beta chains were read from a single sample in a study of blood T cell repertoires in COVID-19. Profiling relied on immunoSEQ multiplex PCR, and the TCRdb table lists in-frame clones only, not all of them. There are about 100,000 clones in the sample; approximately 92% occur only once, and 1.9% lies in the top ten. The specimen sequenced was peripheral blood. These TCRs come from a woman in her forties or fifties with COVID-19, enrolled during active disease. Both conserved end residues are part of each CDR3. The D gene is left open where the match is weak. Clone size appears in some rows only: once, few, many, or a class for an expanded clone.

clone_size d_call j_call v_call cdr3_length cdr3_aa cdr3_nt
NA NA TRBJ1-1 TRBV3-1/TRBV3-2 14 CASSPGPRVTEAFF TGTGCCAGCAGCCCCGGTCCGAGGGTTACTGAAGCTTTCTTT
NA NA TRBJ1-2 TRBV5-6 13 CASSPTGNYGYTF TGTGCCAGCAGCCCGACAGGAAACTATGGCTACACCTTC
NA TRBD1 TRBJ1-2 TRBV30 13 CAWSITGGGGYTF TGTGCCTGGAGTATCACAGGGGGAGGGGGCTACACCTTC
NA NA TRBJ1-3 TRBV5-1 15 CASSREQGTGNTIYF TGCGCCAGCAGCAGAGAACAGGGCACGGGAAACACCATATATTTT
NA NA TRBJ1-1 TRBV5-1 15 CASKDTAGGDTEAFF TGCGCCAGCAAGGATACGGCAGGCGGGGACACTGAAGCTTTCTTT
few NA TRBJ1-5 TRBV12-5 15 CASGLWQAYNQPQHF TGTGCTAGTGGTTTGTGGCAGGCCTACAATCAGCCCCAGCATTTT
few TRBD1 TRBJ1-5 TRBV7-9 14 CASTSSGGDQPQHF TGTGCCAGCACTTCGTCAGGGGGTGATCAGCCCCAGCATTTT
NA NA TRBJ1-2 TRBV15 12 CATSVIGRGYTF TGTGCCACCAGTGTGATCGGGAGAGGCTACACCTTC
NA NA TRBJ1-5 TRBV5-6 14 CASSLAVGNQPQHF TGTGCCAGCAGCTTGGCCGTCGGCAATCAGCCCCAGCATTTT
NA TRBD1 TRBJ1-2 TRBV19 14 CASSQQGPNYGYTF TGTGCCAGTTCGCAACAGGGGCCTAACTATGGCTACACCTTC
NA TRBD2 TRBJ2-2 TRBV11-2 15 CASSPQTSPGGELFF TGTGCCAGCAGCCCCCAGACTAGCCCGGGCGGGGAGCTGTTTTTT
NA NA TRBJ1-2 TRBV6-5 16 CASSYRSRGLSYGYTF TGTGCCAGCAGTTACAGGTCTAGAGGACTGAGCTATGGCTACACCTTC
NA TRBD1 TRBJ1-2 TRBV7-8 18 CASSSLTFGQGVSDGYTF TGTGCCAGCAGCTCCCTCACCTTCGGACAGGGGGTTTCGGATGGCTACACCTTC
NA NA TRBJ2-1 TRBV13 13 CASSIQRDNEQFF TGTGCCAGCAGCATCCAACGGGACAATGAGCAGTTCTTC
NA TRBD1 TRBJ1-1 TRBV19 14 CVSTGTGVWTEAFF TGTGTCAGTACTGGGACAGGGGTATGGACTGAAGCTTTCTTT
NA TRBD2 TRBJ2-2 TRBV6-2/TRBV6-3 15 CASSSGGHGTGELFF TGTGCCAGCAGTTCGGGGGGGCACGGTACCGGGGAGCTGTTTTTT
NA TRBD2 TRBJ2-1 TRBV9 16 CASSPLQRGEWNEQFF TGTGCCAGCAGCCCGTTACAGCGGGGGGAGTGGAATGAGCAGTTCTTC
NA TRBD1 TRBJ1-4 TRBV9 15 CASSPGTAVNEKLFF TGTGCCAGCAGCCCCGGGACAGCGGTTAATGAAAAACTGTTTTTT
NA NA TRBJ2-5 TRBV4-1 14 CASSPSLEMETQYF TGCGCCAGCAGCCCCTCACTTGAGATGGAGACCCAGTACTTC
NA NA TRBJ1-1 TRBV13 13 CASSSAPGAEAFF TGTGCCAGCAGCTCCGCTCCCGGGGCTGAAGCTTTCTTT
NA NA TRBJ1-5 TRBV20-1 13 CSASKGANQPQHF TGCAGTGCTAGTAAGGGAGCTAATCAGCCCCAGCATTTT
NA NA TRBJ1-1 TRBV5-1 14 CASSLGSGGTEAFF TGCGCCAGCAGCTTGGGTTCGGGGGGCACTGAAGCTTTCTTT
NA NA TRBJ1-1 TRBV27 12 CASSRTGLSAFF TGTGCCAGCAGCCGAACAGGGTTAAGCGCTTTCTTT
NA TRBD1 TRBJ1-3 TRBV7-8 15 CASSLSGGFGNTIYF TGTGCCAGCAGCTTATCAGGGGGCTTTGGAAACACCATATATTTT
NA NA TRBJ1-5 TRBV7-8 16 CASSLWLAAQDQPQHF TGTGCCAGCAGCTTATGGCTGGCAGCTCAGGATCAGCCCCAGCATTTT
NA NA TRBJ1-5 TRBV5-5 15 CASSLRAGGNQPQHF TGTGCCAGCAGCTTGAGGGCCGGGGGCAATCAGCCCCAGCATTTT
NA NA TRBJ2-5 TRBV3-1/TRBV3-2 15 CASSQETGIIETQYF TGTGCCAGCAGCCAAGAAACAGGGATAATAGAGACCCAGTACTTC
NA NA TRBJ1-4 TRBV5-1 14 CASSLDTERRKLFF TGCGCCAGCAGCTTGGATACAGAAAGGCGAAAACTGTTTTTT
NA NA TRBJ1-2 TRBV7-9 12 CASSSDWDGYTF TGTGCCAGCAGCTCCGACTGGGATGGCTACACCTTC
once NA TRBJ1-2 TRBV3-1/TRBV3-2 14 CASSQGGRADGYTF TGTGCCAGCAGCCAAGGAGGGAGGGCGGATGGCTACACCTTC
NA NA TRBJ1-1 TRBV27 16 CASSLSDGAVNTEAFF TGTGCCAGCAGTTTATCGGACGGAGCGGTAAACACTGAAGCCTTCTTT
once NA TRBJ2-7 TRBV12-3/TRBV12-4 13 CASGIDSTYEQYF TGTGCCAGCGGAATAGACAGTACCTACGAGCAGTACTTC
once NA TRBJ2-5 TRBV29-1 11 CSVAYQETQYF TGCAGCGTTGCCTATCAAGAGACCCAGTACTTC
NA NA TRBJ1-1 TRBV7-2 16 CASSLNGGAMNTEAFF TGTGCCAGCAGCTTAAACGGAGGGGCTATGAACACTGAAGCTTTCTTT
NA TRBD1 TRBJ1-2 TRBV6-2/TRBV6-3 14 CASSYFRTGNGYTF TGTGCCAGCAGTTACTTTCGGACAGGGAACGGCTACACCTTC
NA NA TRBJ1-5 TRBV5-6 13 CASSLRGRQPQHF TGTGCCAGCAGCTTGAGGGGAAGGCAGCCCCAGCATTTT
NA NA TRBJ2-6 TRBV6-4 16 CASSAQGSSGANVLTF TGTGCCAGCAGTGCTCAGGGGAGCTCTGGGGCCAACGTCCTGACTTTC
NA NA TRBJ2-2 TRBV3-1/TRBV3-2 14 CASSPGLNTGELFF TGTGCCAGCAGCCCGGGGTTGAACACCGGGGAGCTGTTTTTT
once NA TRBJ1-2 TRBV25-1 14 CASSDRGRGGGYTF TGTGCCAGCAGTGACCGCGGACGGGGAGGAGGCTACACCTTC
NA TRBD1 TRBJ1-1 TRBV6-4 14 CASSEAGGNTEAFF TGTGCCAGCAGTGAGGCAGGGGGGAACACTGAAGCTTTCTTT
NA NA TRBJ1-1 TRBV29-1 13 CSAYGVRDTEAFF TGCAGCGCTTACGGGGTAAGGGACACTGAAGCTTTCTTT
NA NA TRBJ1-1 TRBV7-9 18 CASSLAGGFVPMNTEAFF TGTGCCAGCAGCTTAGCTGGGGGCTTCGTGCCCATGAACACTGAAGCTTTCTTT
NA TRBD2 TRBJ2-3 TRBV30 22 CAWSVRGFSSGSTFTSTDTQYF TGTGCCTGGAGTGTACGAGGTTTTTCTAGCGGCTCTACCTTCACTAGCACAGATACGCAGTATTTT
NA TRBD1 TRBJ2-7 TRBV7-2 14 CASRDRAQGDEQYF TGTGCCAGCAGGGACCGGGCCCAGGGGGACGAGCAGTACTTC
NA TRBD1 TRBJ2-2 TRBV2 17 CASSPRERGPNTGELFF TGTGCCAGCAGCCCAAGAGAAAGGGGGCCGAACACCGGGGAGCTGTTTTTT
NA TRBD2 TRBJ2-3 TRBV5-1 21 CASSLAGAISSGGLGADTQYF TGCGCCAGCAGCTTGGCCGGCGCGATCTCTAGCGGGGGGTTAGGGGCAGATACGCAGTATTTT
NA TRBD2 TRBJ2-1 TRBV7-8 15 CASRPLSGGRNEQFF TGTGCCAGCAGACCTCTCAGCGGGGGGAGGAATGAGCAGTTCTTC
once NA TRBJ2-3 TRBV30 13 CAWRQGGADTQYF TGTGCCTGGAGGCAGGGGGGAGCAGATACGCAGTATTTT
NA NA TRBJ1-2 TRBV10-3 15 CAISALSDSPYGYTF TGTGCCATCAGTGCCCTTAGCGATAGCCCATATGGCTACACCTTC
NA NA TRBJ1-2 TRBV9 15 CASSVVTGYNYGYTF TGTGCCAGCAGCGTAGTTACGGGGTATAACTATGGCTACACCTTC
NA NA TRBJ2-2 TRBV7-8 16 CASSSRSGLNTGELFF TGTGCCAGCAGCTCCAGGAGCGGACTGAACACCGGGGAGCTGTTTTTT